Shown below are 10 T cell receptor beta chains from a single sample sequenced in a study of cytomegalovirus exposure and HLA in healthy donors. Vbeta (60) and Jbeta (13) primers were used in the PCR. The data were produced by immunoSEQ multiplex PCR, yet TCRdb's version contains in-frame clones alone and is incomplete. The sample shows some 170,000 clones, 75% to 85% of them seen only once. Sequenced sample: PBMCs. These receptors originate from a man aged 50 or older in good health and CMV-seropositive.

V usage is TRBV4-3 and J usage is TRBJ2-2; unclear D gene. Per germline, CDR1 LGHNA and CDR2 YSLEER. V was trimmed by 1 base and J by 6 bases, leaving 9 bases between them. The CDR3 runs 14 residues. CDR3 in DNA: TGCGCCAGCAGCCAAGCGGGTAACTCCGGGGAGCTGTTTTTT. Its protein product is CASSQAGNSGELFF.

CDR3 nucleotide sequence: TGTGCCAGCAGTTTACCGGGACAAGCCGTCCTGAGCAATCAGCCCCAGCATTTT. It yields the protein CASSLPGQAVLSNQPQHF. J is TRBJ1-5 and V is TRBV28; D perhaps matches TRBD1 (6 bases). Trimming removed 2 bases from V and 1 base from J, with 18 bases in between. Germline V lookup: CDR1 MDHEN, CDR2 SYDVKM. The CDR3 is 18 amino acids.

The CDR3 spells CASSLSGTQETQYF. The DNA for the CDR3 is TGTGCCAGCAGTCTGTCCGGGACTCAAGAGACCCAGTACTTC. The chain combines TRBV6-5 with TRBJ2-5, with a tentative D call TRBD2 (6 bases). The CDR3 is 14 residues long. The germline gives CDR1 MNHEY, CDR2 SVGAGI. The V gene lost 5 bases and the J gene lost 2 bases, with 12 bases spanning the gap.

The chain links TRBV18 to TRBJ2-1; 12 bases match TRBD2. Unmatched junction bases numbered 14, after V lost 0 bases and J lost 5 bases. The CDR3 length is 20 residues. In germline, CDR1 is KGHSH, CDR2 LQKENI. CDR3 protein: CASSPPLAGGPLGPHNEQFF. In nucleotides, the CDR3 is TGTGCCAGCTCACCACCGCTAGCGGGGGGGCCCCTCGGTCCTCACAATGAGCAGTTCTTC.

As concerns this clone: Different DNA sequences within this sample yield the same CDR3. The rearrangement uses TRBV7-2 and TRBJ2-7, with 11 bases matching TRBD2. Germline lookup yields CDR1 SGHTA and CDR2 FQGNSA. This CDR3 is 13 amino acids long. V shed 1 base and J 12 bases; nucleotides not matched to a gene: 5. In DNA, the CDR3 is TGTGCCAGCAGCTTAGACGTAGCGGGAGGGTTGTACTTC. Its translation: CASSLDVAGGLYF. Filled out from reference TRBV7-2 and TRBJ2-7, the complete variable domain reads GAGVSQSPSNKVTEKGKDVELRCDPISGHTALYWYRQSLGQGLEFLIYFQGNSAPDKSGLPSDRFSAERTGGSVSTLTIQRTQQEDSAVYLCASSLDVAGGLYFGPGTRLTVT.

The V and J genes are TRBV9 and TRBJ2-2, with D possibly TRBD2 on 7 matching bases. This CDR3 contains 15 residues. CDR1 is SGDLS and CDR2 is YYNGEE in the germline V gene. The V end lost 3 bases, the J end lost 6 bases, and 15 bases lay between the germline ends. The CDR3 sequence: CASSEGRGWPGELFF. The DNA of the CDR3 is TGTGCCAGCAGCGAGGGGAGGGGGTGGCCCGGGGAGCTGTTTTTT.

The chain has TRBV19 and TRBJ2-7; TRBD1 agrees at 9 bases. The V segment lost 5 bases and the J segment 5 bases; nucleotides outside the gene matches: 13. Germline V CDR1 and CDR2: LNHDA, SQIVND (reference sequence). The CDR3 covers 16 residues. CDR3 nucleotide sequence: TGTGCCAGTAGTCCCAAGGGACAGGGAGGTTTAAACGAGCAGTACTTC. Residues: CASSPKGQGGLNEQYF.

The V call is TRBV21-1, the J call TRBJ2-2; TRBD1 reflects the table's D call only, with no check against the DNA. TRBV21-1 is marked as a pseudogene. CDR3 length: 15 residues. The CDR3 DNA reads as TGTGCCAGCTGGGGCCCCGGCCGTGTCACCGGGGAGCTGTTTTTT. Translation: CASWGPGRVTGELFF.

This clone was found once. V usage is TRBV10-3 and J usage is TRBJ2-1; 9 nucleotides align to TRBD1. After removal of 6 bases from V and 7 bases from J, the junction contained 7 bases not matched to a gene. In germline, CDR1 is ENHRY, CDR2 SYGVKD. This CDR3 spans 14 amino acids. This CDR3 is CAIRPGQGGNEQFF. CDR3 sequence (DNA): TGTGCCATCAGGCCGGGACAGGGAGGGAATGAGCAGTTCTTC.

V usage is TRBV7-2 and J usage is TRBJ2-5; 12 bases map to TRBD2. Germline CDR1 is SGHTA and CDR2 is FQGNSA. CDR3 length equals 16 residues. Trimming cost V 5 bases and J 6 bases; bases outside gene matches: 10. DNA of the CDR3: TGTGCCAGCAGCGCCCGACTAGCGGGAGAGGAAAAGACCCAGTACTTC. It specifies CASSARLAGEEKTQYF.